These 27 T cell receptor beta chains originate from one sample sequenced in a study of blood T cells in healthy people across ages. A second PCR of roughly 7 to 11 cycles used a sample-barcoded 5' primer and a J-beta primer mix. Using its own MiXCR run on the 5' RACE reads, TCRdb lists one record per CDR3 protein. The sample lists more than 900,000 distinct CDR3 sequences; just under 30% were seen once. These data were also reused for a study on T cells of mothers and their children.

The sequenced sample consisted of blood. These receptor sequences come from a woman in her thirties or forties in good health.

This clonotype was seen once. The genes are TRBV29-1 and TRBJ2-4; D could derive from TRBD1 or TRBD2 (5 bases each). The tail of the sequence fits TRBJ2-7 better, so the J call may be wrong. Germline values: CDR1 SQVTM, CDR2 ANQGSEA. This CDR3 has 12 amino acids. The CDR3 here is CSAAGGPYEQYF. In DNA, the CDR3 is TGCAGTGCTGCTGGGGGACCCTACGAGCAGTACTTC.

This clonotype was observed once. The V and J genes are TRBV7-9 and TRBJ2-2; tentatively, D is TRBD1 (5 bases). V was pared by 10 bases and J by 0 bases, with 12 bases between. Germline CDR1 reads SEHNR; CDR2 reads FQNEAQ (reference sequence). The length of the CDR3 is 14 residues. The CDR3 loop is CATRRGTNTGELFF. Written as DNA, the CDR3 is TGTGCCACTAGAAGGGGCACGAACACCGGGGAGCTGTTTTTT. Using reference TRBV7-9 and TRBJ2-2 for the parts outside the CDR3, the full variable domain is DTGVSQNPRHKITKRGQNVTFRCDPISEHNRLYWYRQTLGQGPEFLTYFQNEAQLEKSRLLSDRFSAERPKGSFSTLEIQRTEQGDSAMYLCATRRGTNTGELFFGEGSRLTVL.

V and J are TRBV5-1 and TRBJ2-7, with D possibly being TRBD2 (6 bases). The CDR3 consists of 15 residues. Trimming took 0 bases from V and 7 from J, leaving 17 bases between them. Germline V gene lookup returns CDR1 SGHRS and CDR2 YFSETQ. CDR3 residues: CASSLETSGYNEQYF. CDR3 coding DNA: TGCGCCAGCAGCTTGGAGACTAGTGGCTACAATGAGCAGTACTTC.

V is TRBV6-5 and J is TRBJ2-4, with D perhaps assigned TRBD1 or TRBD2 (5 bases each). Matching the DNA end better, TRBJ2-7 makes the J call doubtful. This CDR3 has 14 residues. Looked up from germline, CDR1 is MNHEY and CDR2 is SVGAGI. The CDR3 is CASIPSGTSYEQYF. The CDR3 bases are TGTGCCAGCATACCATCAGGGACGTCCTACGAGCAGTACTTC.

V and J are TRBV6-6 and TRBJ1-1, with 8 bases lining up with TRBD1. The V gene end was trimmed by 8 bases and the J gene end by 0 bases; junction bases not matched to a gene: 11. The CDR3 extends over 16 amino acids. Germline CDR1 is MNHNY and CDR2 is SVGAGI (reference sequence). The CDR3 region is CASYPSAGGLNTEAFF. The CDR3, as DNA: TGTGCCAGCTATCCCTCGGCAGGGGGCCTGAACACTGAAGCTTTCTTT.

Note on this clonotype: A much larger clonotype is one base distant, so this may be a read error. Because it lacks the conserved phenylalanine or tryptophan at the end, this CDR3 is likely a read error. The V gene is TRBV7-2, the J gene TRBJ1-2; the D gene is possibly TRBD1 (6 bases). The CDR3 has 15 amino acids. V dropped 5 bases and J dropped 8 bases, with 21 bases sitting between them. CDR1 is SGHTA, CDR2 FQGNSA, per germline. CDR3 in DNA: TGTGCCAGCAGCGTAAATCGCGGGGGGCTTAAGGGCTACACCTTA. As protein: CASSVNRGGLKGYTL.

This clonotype showed up many times. The gene calls are TRBV5-4 and TRBJ1-2, with 7 bases fitting TRBD1. The ends lost 4 bases at V and 4 bases at J; junction bases unmatched: 10. This CDR3 has 15 amino acids. Germline CDR1 SGHNT, CDR2 YYREEE (reference sequence). The CDR3 bases are TGTGCCAGCAGCCGATTTGACAGGGTGGGCTATGGCTACACCTTC. It translates to CASSRFDRVGYGYTF.

This clonotype was recorded many times. J is TRBJ2-7 and V is TRBV11-1; D gene uncertain. This CDR3 is built from 13 residues. Germline V lookup: CDR1 SGHAT, CDR2 FQDESV (reference sequence). V was clipped by 3 bases and J by 4 bases, with 10 bases between them. CDR3 amino acids: CASSFQNAYEQYF. The CDR3 coding sequence is TGTGCCAGCAGCTTTCAGAACGCGTACGAGCAGTACTTC. Variable domain in full (rest from reference TRBV11-1 and TRBJ2-7): EAEVAQSPRYKITEKSQAVAFWCDPISGHATLYWYRQILGQGPELLVQFQDESVVDDSQLPKDRFSAERLKGVDSTLKIQPAELGDSAMYLCASSFQNAYEQYFGPGTRLTVT.

The count of this clonotype is one. The CDR3 region is CASSPSGWGFEQFF. DNA of the CDR3: TGTGCCAGCAGCCCTTCGGGATGGGGCTTTGAGCAGTTCTTC. This chain uses TRBV7-9 with TRBJ2-1; D could derive from TRBD1 or TRBD2 (5 bases each). Germline CDR1 and CDR2: SEHNR and FQNEAQ (reference sequence). The ends were cut back, 5 bases at V and 9 bases at J, with 17 bases in the middle. The CDR3 has 14 residues.

This clonotype was seen a handful of times. The V and J genes are TRBV6-5 and TRBJ2-5; D could derive from TRBD1 or TRBD2 (5 bases each). The CDR3 consists of 13 residues. The germline CDR1 and CDR2 sequences are MNHEY and SVGAGI. The V end was cut by 2 bases, the J end by 6 bases, with 10 bases between. The CDR3 coding sequence is TGTGCCAGCAGTTACGGGGACGCGAAGACCCAGTACTTC. Translated, it gives CASSYGDAKTQYF.

At least ten counts were recorded for this clonotype. V is TRBV7-9 and J is TRBJ2-7; unclear D gene. Germline CDR1 is SEHNR and CDR2 is FQNEAQ (reference sequence). This CDR3 comprises 15 residues. Trimming took off 4 bases at V and 0 bases at J, with 13 bases between the two ends. Here the CDR3 reads CASSSTMGSSYEQYF. The CDR3 region has the DNA TGTGCCAGCAGCTCGACAATGGGTTCCTCCTACGAGCAGTACTTC.

As to this clonotype: One end of the junction varies from germline; a read error may be responsible. The chain uses TRBV20-1 and TRBJ2-6, with D perhaps TRBD1 (5 bases). Germline CDR1 DFQATT, CDR2 SNEGSKA (reference sequence). The CDR3 has 18 amino acids. The CDR3 region has the DNA TGCAGTGCCAGAGACTGCAGGGTCTCGCTTTCTGGGGCCAACGTCCTGACTTTC. Protein: CSARDCRVSLSGANVLTF.

The V and J genes are TRBV9 and TRBJ2-1; a weak D match, TRBD2 (6 bases). Trimming removed 3 bases from V and 6 bases from J, with 13 bases in between. The CDR3 runs to 14 residues. Germline V gene lookup returns CDR1 SGDLS and CDR2 YYNGEE. The CDR3 here is CASSEAGRLNEQFF. For the CDR3, the DNA is TGTGCCAGCAGCGAGGCGGGACGACTCAATGAGCAGTTCTTC.

Notes on this clonotype: A read error may explain this, as a much larger clone is one base away. CDR3 protein: CASSRADNEQFF. The DNA of the CDR3 is TGCGCCAGCAGCCGCGCAGACAATGAGCAGTTCTTC. The chain has TRBV4-1 and TRBJ2-1, with no clear D. The V and J ends lost 4 bases and 5 bases respectively, with 6 bases between them. This CDR3 region has 12 residues. Germline CDR1 MGHRA, CDR2 YSYEKL.

V is TRBV6-2 or TRBV6-3 and J is TRBJ2-4; 7 positions match TRBD2. Germline CDR1 MNHEY, CDR2 SVGEGT. Unmatched junction bases numbered 13, after V lost 2 bases and J lost 0 bases. CDR3 size: 19 residues. For the CDR3, the DNA is TGTGCCAGCAGTTACGATGCTGCGGCAGCGGGACTAGCCAAAAACATTCAGTACTTC. Residues: CASSYDAAAAGLAKNIQYF.

A few counts support this clonotype. The chain carries TRBV11-3 and TRBJ2-7, with unresolved D. Deletions cut 4 bases from V and 7 bases from J, with 11 bases between. This CDR3 is 12 amino acids long. Germline V CDR1 and CDR2: SGHNT, YENEEA. The CDR3 loop reads CASSSHPFEQYF. Here the CDR3 DNA reads TGTGCCAGCAGCTCCCATCCTTTTGAGCAGTACTTC.

This clonotype has just a few counts. The chain combines TRBV7-8 with TRBJ2-1; D is undetermined. V lost 6 bases and J 8 bases, leaving 14 bases between the germline ends. Germline values: CDR1 SGHVS, CDR2 FQNEAQ. The CDR3 has 13 residues. The CDR3 loop reads CASRIGGRDEQFF. The CDR3 bases are TGTGCCAGCAGGATAGGTGGAAGGGATGAGCAGTTCTTC.

The chain employs TRBV28 and TRBJ2-1, with 12 nucleotides matching TRBD2. The V gene end was trimmed by 7 bases and the J gene end by 1 base; junction bases not matched to a gene: 2. Germline CDR1 and CDR2: MDHEN and SYDVKM. CDR3 length equals 15 residues. CDR3 protein: CASNLAGGSYNEQFF. For the CDR3, the DNA is TGTGCCAGCAACCTAGCGGGGGGGTCCTACAATGAGCAGTTCTTC.

The chain uses TRBV20-1 and TRBJ2-3; D assignment may be TRBD1 or TRBD2 (5 bases each). The CDR3 is 8 residues long. The V gene's germline CDR1 is DFQATT and CDR2 SNEGSKA (reference sequence). The V end was cut by 6 bases, the J end by 14 bases, with 9 bases between. CDR3 sequence: CSAPRGYF. Written as DNA, the CDR3 is TGCAGTGCCCCGAGGGGGTATTTT.

V usage is TRBV5-6 and J usage is TRBJ2-1, with 8 nucleotides matching TRBD2. The CDR3 extends over 15 amino acids. Germline lookup yields CDR1 SGHDT and CDR2 YYEEEE. The J segment lost 4 bases and the V segment lost 1 base, leaving 4 bases of the junction unmatched. CDR3: CASSLLRGGYNEQFF. CDR3 DNA sequence: TGTGCCAGCAGCTTGTTACGGGGGGGGTACAATGAGCAGTTCTTC.

This clonotype was recorded a few times. V usage is TRBV11-2 and J usage is TRBJ2-3, with 8 bases identical to TRBD1. V lost 2 bases and J lost 5; bases outside the gene matches: 9. This CDR3 is built from 16 residues. The germline V gene has CDR1 SGHAT and CDR2 FQNNGV. Written as DNA, the CDR3 is TGTGCCAGCAGCTTAAATCCTCCAGGGACAGGAGATACGCAGTATTTT. Translation: CASSLNPPGTGDTQYF.

The chain carries TRBV24-1 and TRBJ1-2; 7 bases fit TRBD1. The germline gives CDR1 KGHDR, CDR2 SFDVKD. V was pared by 4 bases and J by 2 bases, with 3 bases of the junction left unmatched. This CDR3 spans 14 amino acids. CDR3 bases: TGTGCCACCAGTGACGCGACAGGGAACTATGGCTACACCTTC. This encodes CATSDATGNYGYTF.

This clonotype occurred a few times. The chain couples TRBV7-6 to TRBJ1-1, with no clear D. Trimming took 1 base from V and 1 from J, leaving 7 bases between them. The CDR3 has 14 amino acids. In germline, CDR1 is SGHVS, CDR2 FNYEAQ. As DNA, the CDR3 is TGTGCCAGCAGCTTAGAGGTCCCGAACACTGAAGCTTTCTTT. It codes for CASSLEVPNTEAFF.

V is TRBV18 and J is TRBJ2-4; D ambiguous. The J call may be incorrect, as the DNA end agrees better with TRBJ2-5. CDR3 length: 13 residues. Germline loops: CDR1 KGHSH, CDR2 LQKENI. The CDR3 nucleotides read TGTGCCAGCTCACCGATGGCCCAAGAGACCCAGTACTTC. Translation gives CASSPMAQETQYF.

The genes are TRBV7-2 and TRBJ1-6, with TRBD1 identical over 8 bases. The length of the CDR3 is 15 residues. Trimming removed 1 base from V and 10 bases from J; junction bases left unmatched: 6. Germline loops: CDR1 SGHTA, CDR2 FQGNSA. The DNA of the CDR3 is TGTGCCAGCAGCTTAGGGACAGGGTCTGGATCACCCCTCCACTTT. It is translated as CASSLGTGSGSPLHF.

This clonotype has at least ten counts. The chain links TRBV7-3 to TRBJ2-3, with D perhaps TRBD2 (6 bases). The CDR3 has 13 amino acids. The V gene lost 4 bases and the J gene lost 4 bases, with 9 bases spanning the gap. The germline gives CDR1 SGHTA, CDR2 FQGTGA. The CDR3 nucleotides are TGTGCCAGCAGCTCCGGGACTGCAGATACGCAGTATTTT. Encoded protein: CASSSGTADTQYF.

This clonotype was recorded a few times. The chain links TRBV5-1 to TRBJ2-5, with a possible D match to TRBD2 (6 bases). CDR1 and CDR2 (germline): SGHRS, YFSETQ. V lost 0 bases, J lost 7 bases, and 16 bases lay in between. The CDR3 totals 15 residues. The CDR3 loop is CASSLDGEALGTQYF. In nucleotides, the CDR3 is TGCGCCAGCAGCTTGGACGGGGAGGCCCTAGGGACCCAGTACTTC.